A selection of T cell receptor beta chains follows, all from one sample in a study of Ad26.COV2.S vaccination and SARS-CoV-2 variants. Assay used: immunoSEQ multiplex PCR; TCRdb lists only in-frame clones, some missing. The sample contains 150,000 to 200,000 clones, around 90% of which appear only once. The sequences come from peripheral blood, collected after recovery from COVID-19. The receptor source for this set is a human donor who had recovered from COVID-19. CDR3s include the opening cysteine and the closing phenylalanine or tryptophan. Each record gives: J gene, V gene, D gene, CDR3 protein. D genes are given only for firm matches.

TRBJ2-1	TRBV29-1	NA	CSVELGYNEQFF
TRBJ1-5	TRBV7-9	NA	CASSSGGDQPQHF
TRBJ2-1	TRBV12-5	NA	CASGFDSDEQFF
TRBJ1-1	TRBV5-1	TRBD1	CASSSGQLNTEAFF
TRBJ2-3	TRBV27	NA	CASSTSSEADPDTQYF
TRBJ2-3	TRBV10-1	NA	CASSLGDTQYF
TRBJ2-1	TRBV3-1/TRBV3-2	TRBD2	CASSQVAGPIHNEQFF
TRBJ2-7	TRBV28	NA	CASSLGGVRTYEQYF
TRBJ2-3	TRBV5-1	TRBD1	CASSFADRGTDTQYF
TRBJ1-5	TRBV4-1	NA	CASSQERGGQPQHF
TRBJ1-1	TRBV27	NA	CASSLYRNTEAFF
TRBJ1-6	TRBV14	TRBD1	CASSRDRGLPLHF
TRBJ2-7	TRBV19	NA	CASSPRGTYEQYF
TRBJ2-5	TRBV12-5	NA	CASAAKETQYF
TRBJ2-3	TRBV10-2	NA	CATPRLGSTDTQYF
TRBJ1-1	TRBV6-5	TRBD1	CASSDSGQWGTEAFF
TRBJ2-3	TRBV3-1/TRBV3-2	TRBD2	CASSPGTSGVRDTQYF
TRBJ1-2	TRBV3-1/TRBV3-2	TRBD1	CASSQAPGQGNGYTF
TRBJ1-1	TRBV30	NA	CAWSVGRPTEAFF
TRBJ1-1	TRBV3-1/TRBV3-2	NA	CASSQGRLNTEAFF
TRBJ2-1	TRBV30	NA	CAWSSPGAYNEQFF
TRBJ2-1	TRBV4-1	NA	CASSHTQGRGQFF
TRBJ1-5	TRBV7-8	TRBD1	CASSLGTGVAQPQHF
TRBJ2-6	TRBV5-1	NA	CASTSSGANVLTF
TRBJ1-1	TRBV3-1/TRBV3-2	TRBD1	CASSHGQVNTEAFF
TRBJ2-1	TRBV19	NA	CASSLEPNNYNEQFF
TRBJ2-7	TRBV14	NA	CASSQPEQYF
TRBJ1-3	TRBV13	NA	CASSFSRAGNTIYF
TRBJ2-5	TRBV4-2	TRBD2	CASSQADPSGGAVTQYF
TRBJ1-1	TRBV30	TRBD1	CAWSINRGTEAFF
TRBJ2-5	TRBV18	TRBD1	CASSPKGQIKETQYF
TRBJ1-5	TRBV2	NA	CASRTASGTDFEPQHF
TRBJ2-7	TRBV9	NA	CASSKNSYEQYF
TRBJ2-3	TRBV30	NA	CAWSRVSSSTDTQYF
TRBJ2-2	TRBV3-1/TRBV3-2	NA	CASSQERNTGELFF
TRBJ1-1	TRBV12-5	TRBD1	CASATTGTGVGTFF
TRBJ2-2	TRBV7-9	NA	CASSLRGGGNPGELFF
TRBJ2-7	TRBV6-5	NA	CASTAGGAYEQYF